A selection of T cell receptor beta chains follows, all from one sample in a study of blood T cell repertoires in COVID-19. Sequencing was performed with immunoSEQ multiplex PCR; in TCRdb, only in-frame clones are kept and a portion is missing. The repertoire holds some 240,000 clones, with less than 90% as singletons. The sequenced sample was peripheral blood. The source is a woman between 40 and 55 years old who had recovered from COVID-19. The CDR3 runs from the conserved cysteine through the conserved F or W. The order of the fields is V gene, CDR3 length, clone size, D gene, J gene, CDR3 protein, CDR3 DNA. The D gene is left open where the match is weak. Expanded clones are given a class, and other clones once, few, many or no size at all.

V gene: TRBV10-3; CDR3 length: 15; clone size: -; D gene: TRBD1; J gene: TRBJ2-1; CDR3 protein: CAIRQKGQGENEQFF; CDR3 DNA: TGTGCCATCAGACAAAAAGGACAGGGTGAAAATGAGCAGTTCTTC
V gene: TRBV7-9; CDR3 length: 12; clone size: few; D gene: -; J gene: TRBJ1-5; CDR3 protein: CASSSFNQPQHF; CDR3 DNA: TGTGCCAGCAGCTCATTCAATCAGCCCCAGCATTTT
V gene: TRBV12-3/TRBV12-4; CDR3 length: 13; clone size: -; D gene: TRBD1; J gene: TRBJ1-6; CDR3 protein: CASSATGESPLHF; CDR3 DNA: TGTGCCAGCAGTGCGACAGGGGAGTCACCCCTCCACTTT
V gene: TRBV27; CDR3 length: 15; clone size: -; D gene: -; J gene: TRBJ1-3; CDR3 protein: CASKPVAGLGNTIYF; CDR3 DNA: TGTGCCAGCAAGCCAGTGGCAGGGCTTGGAAACACCATATATTTT
V gene: TRBV5-1; CDR3 length: 14; clone size: -; D gene: -; J gene: TRBJ2-7; CDR3 protein: CASSLAAGTYEQYF; CDR3 DNA: TGCGCCAGCAGCTTGGCCGCGGGGACCTACGAGCAGTACTTC
V gene: TRBV15; CDR3 length: 15; clone size: -; D gene: -; J gene: TRBJ1-5; CDR3 protein: CATSSDRRSNQPQHF; CDR3 DNA: TGTGCCACCAGCAGTGACAGACGGAGCAATCAGCCCCAGCATTTT
V gene: TRBV6-6; CDR3 length: 10; clone size: once; D gene: -; J gene: TRBJ1-1; CDR3 protein: CASSSVSAFF; CDR3 DNA: TGTGCCAGCAGTTCAGTGTCAGCTTTCTTT
V gene: TRBV30; CDR3 length: 15; clone size: -; D gene: TRBD1; J gene: TRBJ1-2; CDR3 protein: CAWSRQGASVYGYTF; CDR3 DNA: TGTGCCTGGAGTAGACAGGGGGCCTCTGTCTATGGCTACACCTTC
V gene: TRBV6-1; CDR3 length: 14; clone size: -; D gene: TRBD1; J gene: TRBJ1-2; CDR3 protein: CASSETGGEDGYTF; CDR3 DNA: TGTGCCAGCAGTGAGACAGGGGGCGAAGATGGCTACACCTTC
V gene: TRBV5-4; CDR3 length: 14; clone size: -; D gene: -; J gene: TRBJ1-1; CDR3 protein: CASSSEWRRTEAFF; CDR3 DNA: TGTGCCAGCAGCTCGGAATGGAGGAGGACTGAAGCTTTCTTT
V gene: TRBV14; CDR3 length: 15; clone size: -; D gene: -; J gene: TRBJ1-2; CDR3 protein: CASSNNQGRAYGYTF; CDR3 DNA: TGTGCCAGCAGCAATAATCAGGGGAGGGCATATGGCTACACCTTC
V gene: TRBV29-1; CDR3 length: 13; clone size: once; D gene: TRBD1; J gene: TRBJ2-7; CDR3 protein: CSVEGQGANEQYF; CDR3 DNA: TGCAGCGTTGAGGGACAGGGGGCGAACGAGCAGTACTTC
V gene: TRBV24-1; CDR3 length: 14; clone size: -; D gene: -; J gene: TRBJ2-7; CDR3 protein: CATSDPRSSYEQYF; CDR3 DNA: TGTGCCACCAGTGACCCGAGAAGCTCCTACGAGCAGTACTTC
V gene: TRBV5-1; CDR3 length: 15; clone size: -; D gene: TRBD1; J gene: TRBJ2-5; CDR3 protein: CASSFSAGGSETQYF; CDR3 DNA: TGCGCCAGCAGCTTTTCGGCAGGGGGCTCAGAGACCCAGTACTTC
V gene: TRBV6-4; CDR3 length: 15; clone size: -; D gene: TRBD1; J gene: TRBJ1-2; CDR3 protein: CASSPDRGLSYGYTF; CDR3 DNA: TGTGCCAGCAGCCCGGACAGGGGGCTGAGCTATGGCTACACCTTC